The 2 T cell receptor beta chains reported below all come from one sample, sequenced in a study of shared clonotypes between healthy human individuals. Terminally differentiated effector memory CD45RA+ cells were left out of the naive CD8 fraction, which was CD45RO-negative and positively selected for CCR7. The protocol was immunoSEQ multiplex PCR, while the TCRdb copy is restricted to in-frame clones and leaves out a portion. The sample has about 600,000 clones, 95% to 96% seen once. The sample consisted of naive CD8+ T cells sorted from blood. The receptors stem from a woman in her 30s in good health.

The sample holds one count of this clone. The chain uses TRBV28 and TRBJ2-2; D not resolved. Germline assignment: CDR1 MDHEN and CDR2 SYDVKM. The CDR3 has 12 amino acids. Trimming left V 6 bases short and J 0 bases short, with 2 bases between. CDR3 in DNA: TGTGCCAGCAGGGCGAACACCGGGGAGCTGTTTTTT. Amino acid sequence: CASRANTGELFF.

The chain joins TRBV7-9 to TRBJ1-1; D is unresolved. The germline gives CDR1 SEHNR, CDR2 FQNEAQ (reference sequence). The CDR3 is made up of 13 amino acids. Trimming removed 1 base at V and 7 bases at J, with 10 bases between. For the CDR3, the DNA is TGTGCCAGCAGCTTAGTAGGGAGCGGTGAAGCTTTCTTT. It specifies CASSLVGSGEAFF.